This T cell receptor beta chain was captured in a study of response to subunit inactivated influenza vaccine. From germline, CDR1 is SGHRS and CDR2 YFSETQ. The CDR3 sequence is 15 residues long. V shed 4 bases, J shed 4 bases, and the junction held 5 bases outside the gene matches. This clonotype was detected many times. Its antigen is not known. TCRdb used MiXCR to reprocess the RT-PCR reads, holding one entry per CDR3 protein. The sample includes about 540,000 distinct CDR3 sequences, 11% to 15% of them seen just once. Study-level findings and limits: That few new T cells are recruited by each seasonal influenza vaccination was the authors' suggestion.

The chain couples TRBV5-1 to TRBJ2-1; 10 nucleotides agree with TRBD2. Sequencing used PBMCs from blood, obtained 11 to 12 days after vaccination. The receptor was derived from a middle-aged man who received an inactivated influenza vaccine. The DNA for the CDR3 is TGCGCCAGCAGCGATCCGGGACTAGCGTACAATGAGCAGTTCTTC. Translation gives CASSDPGLAYNEQFF.